The 5 T cell receptor beta chains presented below share a single source sample, sequenced in a study of T cell repertoires in cytomegalovirus infection. TCRdb independently ran MiXCR on the reads; one entry per CDR3 protein. This sample has some 130,000 distinct CDR3 sequences, with roughly 9% found just once. The sample taken for sequencing was PBMCs. All receptors come from a human donor in good health (CMV status not recorded). Some clones in this sample may be carry-over from other donors' samples.

The sample holds many counts of this clonotype. The V gene is TRBV2, the J gene TRBJ1-1; D gene ambiguous. The CDR3 has 12 residues. From germline, CDR1 is SNHLY and CDR2 FYNNEI. Trimming took 4 bases from V and 5 from J, leaving 8 bases between them. CDR3 amino acids: CASSVERTEAFF. In nucleotides, the CDR3 is TGTGCCAGCAGTGTCGAGCGGACTGAAGCTTTCTTT.

The table lists this clonotype with many counts. The chain couples TRBV15 to TRBJ2-3; TRBD1 matches at 7 bases. CDR3 length: 15 residues. Trimming took 1 base from V and 2 from J; bases not matched to a gene: 3. Germline V gene lookup returns CDR1 LNHNV and CDR2 YYDKDF (reference sequence). The DNA of the CDR3 is TGTGCCACCAGCAGAGGACAGGGTCTCACAGATACGCAGTATTTT. Encoded protein: CATSRGQGLTDTQYF. Together with reference TRBV15 and TRBJ2-3, the CDR3 gives the full variable domain: DAMVIQNPRYQVTQFGKPVTLSCSQTLNHNVMYWYQQKSSQAPKLLFHYYDKDFNNEADTPDNFQSRRPNTSFCFLDIRSPGLGDTAMYLCATSRGQGLTDTQYFGPGTRLTVL.

The V gene is TRBV20-1, the J gene TRBJ2-3, with a weak D call TRBD1 (5 bases). Germline lookup yields CDR1 DFQATT and CDR2 SNEGSKA (reference sequence). This CDR3 is built from 14 residues. Trimming removed 5 bases from V and 0 bases from J, with 12 bases in between. The CDR3 reads CSAAGQGSTDTQYF. CDR3 bases: TGCAGTGCTGCCGGTCAGGGAAGCACAGATACGCAGTATTTT.

This clonotype was observed at least ten times. V and J are TRBV20-1 and TRBJ2-5; D possibly corresponds to TRBD2 (6 bases). This CDR3 region has 15 residues. The germline V and J ends were trimmed by 3 bases and 4 bases, with 18 bases remaining between them. The germline V gene has CDR1 DFQATT and CDR2 SNEGSKA (reference sequence). The CDR3 coding sequence is TGCAGTGCTAGGGCTGCGGGCCCCGGGAGAGAGACCCAGTACTTC. Amino acid sequence: CSARAAGPGRETQYF.

This clonotype was seen a few times. The chain joins TRBV5-1 to TRBJ1-1, with TRBD1 as a possible D gene (6 bases). CDR3 length: 15 amino acids. Trimming left V 0 bases short and J 0 bases short, with 9 bases between. Germline CDR1 and CDR2: SGHRS and YFSETQ. The CDR3 protein is CASSLEGGLNTEAFF. CDR3 sequence (DNA): TGCGCCAGCAGCTTGGAGGGGGGCTTGAACACTGAAGCTTTCTTT.